The 7 T cell receptor beta chains presented below share a single source sample, sequenced in a study of prognosis after radiotherapy for stage I lung cancer. Genomic DNA was subjected to two-round multiplex PCR for amplification of TCR beta CDR3. It was primers specific to each TRBV and TRBJ gene that first-round PCR used. In TCRdb, the multiplex PCR reads were re-called with MiXCR into one record per CDR3 protein. The sample comprises fewer than 25,000 distinct CDR3 sequences, approximately 26% of which are singletons, and 20% to 25% rests with the top ten. The material was PBMCs, obtained before or after stereotactic body radiation therapy (not recorded which). All receptors derive from a donor aged 50 or older with non-small cell lung cancer.

This clonotype was observed at least ten times. The chain carries TRBV6-2 or TRBV6-3 and TRBJ2-1, with D possibly matching TRBD2 (6 bases). Trimming took off 2 bases at V and 7 bases at J, with 15 bases between the two ends. This CDR3 comprises 15 residues. CDR1 is MNHEY, CDR2 SVGEGT, per germline. CDR3 bases: TGTGCCAGCAGTTACCGGCTAGCGATGGGGAATGAGCAGTTCTTC. This gives the protein CASSYRLAMGNEQFF.

This clonotype was observed at least ten times. The gene calls are TRBV25-1 and TRBJ2-1; no definite D call. CDR1 is MGHDK and CDR2 is SYGVNS in the germline V gene. V was shortened by 2 bases and J by 6 bases, with 8 bases between the two germline ends. This CDR3 is 13 amino acids long. CDR3 DNA sequence: TGTGCCAGCAGTGAACCTGAGCCCAATGAGCAGTTCTTC. It specifies CASSEPEPNEQFF.

With regard to this clonotype: The junction differs from germline at one of its ends, possibly a read error. This chain links TRBV27 with TRBJ2-7; possibly TRBD2 for D (5 bases). CDR1 and CDR2 from the germline V gene are MNHEY and SMNVEV (reference sequence). The CDR3 loop spans 15 amino acids. CDR3 residues: CASRRSRDGVYEKYF. The CDR3 nucleotides read TGTGCCAGCAGAAGATCACGAGACGGGGTCTACGAGAAGTACTTC.

About this clonotype: One base separates it from a far larger clone, so it is likely a read error. V usage is TRBV6-2 or TRBV6-3 and J usage is TRBJ1-4, with D unresolved. This CDR3 has 15 residues. V gave up 0 bases and J gave up 7 bases, with 12 bases separating them. Germline V CDR1 and CDR2: MNHEY, SVGEGT. The CDR3 sequence: CASSYSSAVGEKLFF. DNA for the CDR3: TGTGCCAGCAGTTACTCCTCCGCAGTCGGTGAAAAACTGTTTTTT.

Note on this clonotype: Being one base from a much bigger clone, this may be a read error. V and J are TRBV6-1 and TRBJ2-1; 8 bases fit TRBD1. Per germline, CDR1 MNHNS and CDR2 SASEGT. J lost 4 bases, V lost 8 bases, and 7 bases had no gene match. CDR3 size: 14 residues. The CDR3 is CASGPGQGYNEQFF. The CDR3 bases are TGTGCCAGCGGCCCCGGACAGGGTTACAATGAGCAGTTCTTC.

This clonotype occurred many times. The chain uses TRBV7-9 and TRBJ2-7; D not certain. CDR1 and CDR2 from the germline V gene are SEHNR and FQNEAQ (reference sequence). The V end was cut by 2 bases, the J end by 5 bases, with 10 bases between. This CDR3 spans 13 amino acids. The CDR3 here is CASSLPPVDEQYF. Here the CDR3 DNA reads TGTGCCAGCAGCTTACCGCCAGTCGACGAGCAGTACTTC.

This clonotype was seen repeatedly, ten times or more. J is TRBJ2-1 and V is TRBV15; D ambiguous. V lost 8 bases to trimming and J lost 1 base, with 9 bases between them. The V gene's germline CDR1 is LNHNV and CDR2 YYDKDF (reference sequence). CDR3 length equals 13 residues. The DNA for the CDR3 is TGTGCCACCCAAGGGCCTTCCTACAATGAGCAGTTCTTC. Protein: CATQGPSYNEQFF. Complete variable domain (other parts from reference TRBV15 and TRBJ2-1): DAMVIQNPRYQVTQFGKPVTLSCSQTLNHNVMYWYQQKSSQAPKLLFHYYDKDFNNEADTPDNFQSRRPNTSFCFLDIRSPGLGDTAMYLCATQGPSYNEQFFGPGTRLTVL.